This TCR beta chain comes out of a study of T-cell reconstitution after alpha-beta-depleted transplantation in children. J was trimmed by 5 bases and V by 6 bases; bases with no gene match: 8. The CDR3 length is 16 residues. This clonotype was detected ten times or more. Unique molecular identifiers tagged the TCRbeta library. MiXCR was run by TCRdb on the PCR reads, yielding one entry per CDR3 protein. The sample contains about 91,000 distinct CDR3 sequences, 8% to 9% of which appear only once. The V and J genes are TRBV12-3 or TRBV12-4 and TRBJ2-3; 13 bases are a match to TRBD2. This receptor was taken from a human donor who donated a stem cell graft to a child with congenital amegakaryocytic thrombocytopenia. The sample in question was PBMCs from the stem cell graft donor, obtained from the stem cell graft. The CDR3 protein is CASSLGTSGKEDTQYF. CDR3 in DNA: TGTGCCAGCAGCCTTGGGACTAGCGGGAAGGAAGATACGCAGTATTTT.